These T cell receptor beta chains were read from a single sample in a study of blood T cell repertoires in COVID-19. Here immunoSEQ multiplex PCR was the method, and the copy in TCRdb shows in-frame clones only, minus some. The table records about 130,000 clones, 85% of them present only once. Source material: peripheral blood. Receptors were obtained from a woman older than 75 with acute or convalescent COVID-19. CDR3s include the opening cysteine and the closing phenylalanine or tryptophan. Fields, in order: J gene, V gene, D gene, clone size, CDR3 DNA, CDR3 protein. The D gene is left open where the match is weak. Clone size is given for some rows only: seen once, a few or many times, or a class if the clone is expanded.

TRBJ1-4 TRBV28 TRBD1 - TGTGCCAGCAGTTCAACCGGACAGGGATCTAATGAAAAACTGTTTTTT CASSSTGQGSNEKLFF
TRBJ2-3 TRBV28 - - TGTGCCAGCAGTTTACCCGGGGGAAGCACAGATACGCAGTATTTT CASSLPGGSTDTQYF
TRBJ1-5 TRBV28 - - TGTGCCAGCGCAGGTAAGGGCAATCAGCCCCAGCATTTT CASAGKGNQPQHF
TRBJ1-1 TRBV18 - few TGTGCCAGCTCCACAGGGTCGGCTGAAGCTTTCTTT CASSTGSAEAFF
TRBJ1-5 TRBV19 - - TGTGCCAGTAGTACTCTAGCGTCGATTCTATATAGCAATCAGCCCCAGCATTTT CASSTLASILYSNQPQHF
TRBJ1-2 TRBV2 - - TGTGCCAGCAGTGACTTTAACTATGGCTACACCTTC CASSDFNYGYTF
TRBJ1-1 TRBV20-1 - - TGCAGTGCGACTGACAGTGATGAAGCTTTCTTT CSATDSDEAFF
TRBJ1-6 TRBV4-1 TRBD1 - TGCGCCAGCAGCCACGAAGACAGGGGATCGGTTAGGATTTCACCCCTCCACTTT CASSHEDRGSVRISPLHF
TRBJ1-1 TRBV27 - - TGTGCCAGCAGTTTATCGCGACAGGTAAGGGGCACTGAAGCTTTCTTT CASSLSRQVRGTEAFF
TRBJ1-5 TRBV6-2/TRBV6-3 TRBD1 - TGTGCCAGCAGTACGAGACAGGGGGCGAGGGACGAGCATTTT CASSTRQGARDEHF
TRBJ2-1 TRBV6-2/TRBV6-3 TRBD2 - TGTGCCAGCAGTCCCCTTAGCGGGGCGTACAATGAGCAGTTCTTC CASSPLSGAYNEQFF
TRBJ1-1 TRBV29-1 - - TGCAGCGTTGTCCGGTTTCGGGCTTTCTTT CSVVRFRAFF
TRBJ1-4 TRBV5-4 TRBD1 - TGTGCCAGCAGCAGACCCGGGACAGGGGGGTTAAGTGAAAAACTGTTTTTT CASSRPGTGGLSEKLFF
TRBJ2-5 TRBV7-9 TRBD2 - TGTGCCAGCACCGAGGGACTAGCGGGGGGCGAAGAGACCCAGTACTTC CASTEGLAGGEETQYF
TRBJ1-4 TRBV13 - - TGTGCCAGCAGCTCCGCCCGTGGACTCCTGGGTGAAAAACTGTTTTTT CASSSARGLLGEKLFF
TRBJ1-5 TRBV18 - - TGTGCCAGCACGGAGGGAGGGACGTCGCAGCCCCAGCATTTT CASTEGGTSQPQHF
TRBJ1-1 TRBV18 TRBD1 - TGTGCCAGCTCAGGACAGGGGGCTGTAGGTGAAGCTTTCTTT CASSGQGAVGEAFF
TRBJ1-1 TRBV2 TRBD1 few TGTGCCAGCACCCTGGACAGGTCCACTGAAGCTTTCTTT CASTLDRSTEAFF
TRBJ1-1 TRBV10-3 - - TGTGCCATCAGTGCCCAACAGGGCGGGACTGAAGCTTTCTTT CAISAQQGGTEAFF
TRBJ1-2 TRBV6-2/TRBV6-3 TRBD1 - TGTGCCAGCAGCCAGGGGGAAGCAGCTGGCTACACCTTC CASSQGEAAGYTF
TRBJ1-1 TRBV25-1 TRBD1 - TGTGCCAGCAGTGTGGCCGGGACAGGTGGGGAGAACACTGAAGCTTTCTTT CASSVAGTGGENTEAFF
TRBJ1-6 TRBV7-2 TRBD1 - TGTGCCAGCAGCTTAAAAACAGGGGGCTCACCCCTCCACTTT CASSLKTGGSPLHF
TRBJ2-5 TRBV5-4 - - TGTGCCAGCAGCGATCCCCGACAGCAAGAGACCCAGTACTTC CASSDPRQQETQYF
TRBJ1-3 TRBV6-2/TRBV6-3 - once TGTGCCAGCAGTTTAACGGGAGGCGGAAACACCATATATTTT CASSLTGGGNTIYF
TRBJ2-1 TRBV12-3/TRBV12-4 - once TGTGCCAGCAGTAACGACAGTTACAATGAGCAGTTCTTC CASSNDSYNEQFF
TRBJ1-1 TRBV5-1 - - TGCGCCAGCAGCTTCGGAGGTACTGAAGCTTTCTTT CASSFGGTEAFF
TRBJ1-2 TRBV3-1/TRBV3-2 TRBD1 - TGTGCCAGCAGGGGACAGGGGAATGGCTACACCTTC CASRGQGNGYTF
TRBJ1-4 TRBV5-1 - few TGCGCCAGCAGCCAAAACAGTGCAACTAATGAAAAACTGTTTTTT CASSQNSATNEKLFF
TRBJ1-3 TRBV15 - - TGTGCCACCAGCAGAGGGGGGGTCTCTGGAAACACCATATATTTT CATSRGGVSGNTIYF
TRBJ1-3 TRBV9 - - TGTGCCAGCAGCGTAGCTGTCAGTGGCTCTGGAAACACCATATATTTT CASSVAVSGSGNTIYF
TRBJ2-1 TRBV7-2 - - TGTGCCAGCAGCACACCAAGGGGGGGAATAGGAAGTGAGCAGTTCTTC CASSTPRGGIGSEQFF
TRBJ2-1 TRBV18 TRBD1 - TGTGCCAGCTCACCAACTTGGGCTGGACAGGGGGACAATGAGCAGTTCTTC CASSPTWAGQGDNEQFF
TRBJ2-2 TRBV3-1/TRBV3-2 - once TGTGCCAGCAGACCCCACGAACTTGACACCGGGGAGCTGTTTTTT CASRPHELDTGELFF
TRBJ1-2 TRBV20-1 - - TGCAGTGCTAGTCAAACCGGGAGCTATGGCTACACCTTC CSASQTGSYGYTF
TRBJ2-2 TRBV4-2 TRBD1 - TGTGCCAGCAGCCAAGATTTGGGTGGTCGGGCAGGGGGCATGCTAGTCGGGGAGCTGTTTTTT CASSQDLGGRAGGMLVGELFF
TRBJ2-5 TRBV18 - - TGTGCCAGCTCACAAGTTGGCAGTATCCAAGAGACCCAGTACTTC CASSQVGSIQETQYF
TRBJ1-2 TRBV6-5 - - TGTGCCAGCAGCCGACAGAACTATGGCTACACCTTC CASSRQNYGYTF
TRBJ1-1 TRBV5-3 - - TGTGCCAGAAGCGGAAACCGGGACACGTACACTGAAGCTTTCTTT CARSGNRDTYTEAFF
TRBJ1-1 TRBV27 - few TGTGCCAGCAGATCCGAAGGGGGGGGGTGGCGAGAGATCTTT CASRSEGGGWREIF
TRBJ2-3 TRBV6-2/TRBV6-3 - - TGTGCCAGCAGTTACCCCTCAGATACGCAGTATTTT CASSYPSDTQYF
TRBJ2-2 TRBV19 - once TGTGCCATCGGGGGAAACCCAGGTGTCGGGGAGCTGTTTTTT CAIGGNPGVGELFF
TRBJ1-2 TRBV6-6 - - TGTGCCACTAGGGCAGGGGAATGGGGCTACACCTTC CATRAGEWGYTF
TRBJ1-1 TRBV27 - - TGTGCCAGCAGTTTATACGGGGATCTGACGTCGAACACTGAAGCTTTCTTT CASSLYGDLTSNTEAFF
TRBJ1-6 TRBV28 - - TGTGCCAGCAGTGGCCAGTTATCACCCCTCCACTTT CASSGQLSPLHF
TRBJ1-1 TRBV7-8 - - TGTGCCAGCAGCTTCGGATCGCGGACTGAAGCTTTCTTT CASSFGSRTEAFF
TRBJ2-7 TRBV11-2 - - TGTGCCAGCAGCTTAACAGGGCAGATCGAGCAGTACTTC CASSLTGQIEQYF
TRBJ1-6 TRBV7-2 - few TGTGCCAGCAGCTTAGGGAGTCAGAACCATAATTCACCCCTCCACTTT CASSLGSQNHNSPLHF